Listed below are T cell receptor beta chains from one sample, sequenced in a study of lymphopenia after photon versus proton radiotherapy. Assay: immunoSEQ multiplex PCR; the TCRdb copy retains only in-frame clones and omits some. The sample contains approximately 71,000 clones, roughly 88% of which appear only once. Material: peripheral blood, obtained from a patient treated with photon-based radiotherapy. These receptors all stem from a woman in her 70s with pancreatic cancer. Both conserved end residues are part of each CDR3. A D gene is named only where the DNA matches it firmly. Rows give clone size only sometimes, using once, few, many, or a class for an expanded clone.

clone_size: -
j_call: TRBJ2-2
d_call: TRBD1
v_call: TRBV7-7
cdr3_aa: CASSQSQGRVTGELFF
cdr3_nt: TGTGCTAGCAGCCAATCACAGGGGCGCGTCACCGGGGAGCTGTTTTTT

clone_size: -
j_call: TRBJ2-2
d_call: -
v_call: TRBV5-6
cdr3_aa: CASSLGTYHTGELFF
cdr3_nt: TGTGCCAGCAGCTTGGGCACGTACCACACCGGGGAGCTGTTTTTT

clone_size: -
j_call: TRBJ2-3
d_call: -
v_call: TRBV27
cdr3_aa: CASSRRLGGTDTQYF
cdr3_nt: TGTGCCAGCAGCCGAAGGCTGGGGGGCACAGATACGCAGTATTTT

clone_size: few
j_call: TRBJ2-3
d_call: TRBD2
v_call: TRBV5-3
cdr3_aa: CARSRGTSGRETETSSTDTQYF
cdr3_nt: TGTGCCAGAAGCCGTGGGACTAGCGGGAGGGAAACAGAGACTTCTAGCACAGATACGCAGTATTTT

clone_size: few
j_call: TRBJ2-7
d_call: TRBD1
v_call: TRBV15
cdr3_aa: CATSSSHTGGSSYEQYF
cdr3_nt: TGTGCCACCAGCAGCTCACACACAGGGGGAAGCTCCTACGAGCAGTACTTC

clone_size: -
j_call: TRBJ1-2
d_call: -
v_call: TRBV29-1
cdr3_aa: CSAGPGGRGYGYTF
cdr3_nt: TGCAGCGCGGGGCCGGGGGGGAGAGGATATGGCTACACCTTC

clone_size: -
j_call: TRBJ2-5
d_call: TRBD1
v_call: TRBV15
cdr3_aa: CATSSDRGMETQYF
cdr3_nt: TGTGCCACCAGCAGTGACAGGGGGATGGAGACCCAGTACTTC

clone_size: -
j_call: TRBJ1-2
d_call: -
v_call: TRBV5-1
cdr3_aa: CASSFSQPNYGYTF
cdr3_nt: TGCGCCAGCAGCTTTTCCCAACCCAACTATGGCTACACCTTC

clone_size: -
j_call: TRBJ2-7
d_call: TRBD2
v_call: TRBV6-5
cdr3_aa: CAASGGPWYEQYF
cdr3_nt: TGTGCCGCGAGCGGGGGGCCTTGGTACGAGCAGTACTTC

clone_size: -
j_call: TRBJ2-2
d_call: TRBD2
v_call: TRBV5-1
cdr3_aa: CASSFTGGGNTGELFF
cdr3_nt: TGCGCCAGCAGCTTCACGGGAGGGGGGAACACCGGGGAGCTGTTTTTT

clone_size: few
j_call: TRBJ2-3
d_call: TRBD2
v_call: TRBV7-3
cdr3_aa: CASSFGGADTQYF
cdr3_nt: TGTGCCAGCAGCTTTGGGGGGGCAGATACGCAGTATTTT

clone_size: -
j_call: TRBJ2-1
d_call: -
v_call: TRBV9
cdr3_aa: CASSVGGLAENNEQFF
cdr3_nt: TGTGCCAGCAGCGTAGGGGGGCTAGCGGAAAACAATGAGCAGTTCTTC

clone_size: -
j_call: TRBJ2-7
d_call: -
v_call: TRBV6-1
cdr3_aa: CASSEAHGASYEQYF
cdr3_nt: TGTGCCAGCAGTGAAGCTCACGGAGCCTCCTACGAGCAGTACTTC

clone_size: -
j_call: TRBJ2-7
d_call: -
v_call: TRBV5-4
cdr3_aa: CASSVGLSSEYEQYF
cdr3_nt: TGTGCCAGCAGCGTGGGTCTATCGAGTGAGTACGAGCAGTACTTC

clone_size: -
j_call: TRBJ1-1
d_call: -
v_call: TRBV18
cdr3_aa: CASSPPSIDTEAFF
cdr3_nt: TGTGCCAGCTCACCACCGTCTATTGACACTGAAGCTTTCTTT

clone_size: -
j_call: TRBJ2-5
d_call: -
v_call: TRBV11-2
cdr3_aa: CASSLFSAETQYF
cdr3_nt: TGTGCCAGCAGCTTATTTAGCGCCGAGACCCAGTACTTC

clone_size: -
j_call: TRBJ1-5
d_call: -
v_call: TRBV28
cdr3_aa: CASHSLSFTGYRNQPQHF
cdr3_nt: TGTGCCAGCCACTCACTGTCCTTTACAGGGTATAGGAATCAGCCCCAGCATTTT

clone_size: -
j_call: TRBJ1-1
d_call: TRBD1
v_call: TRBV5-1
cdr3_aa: CASRDPGQDPPLLMNTEAFF
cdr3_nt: TGCGCCAGCAGGGACCCGGGACAGGATCCCCCCTTGCTCATGAACACTGAAGCTTTCTTT

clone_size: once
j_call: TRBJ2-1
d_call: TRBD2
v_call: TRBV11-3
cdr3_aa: CASSFRTSGSYNEQFF
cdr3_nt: TGTGCCAGCAGCTTTCGGACTAGCGGGAGCTACAATGAGCAGTTCTTC

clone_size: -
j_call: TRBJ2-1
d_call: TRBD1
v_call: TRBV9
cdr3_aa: CASSVMSGTEKDNEQFF
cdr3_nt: TGTGCCAGCAGCGTAATGTCAGGGACAGAGAAAGACAATGAGCAGTTCTTC

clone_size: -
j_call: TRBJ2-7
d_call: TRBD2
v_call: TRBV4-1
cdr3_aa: CASSQDWSSGRTYEQYF
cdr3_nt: TGCGCCAGCAGCCAAGATTGGTCTAGCGGAAGGACCTACGAGCAGTACTTC

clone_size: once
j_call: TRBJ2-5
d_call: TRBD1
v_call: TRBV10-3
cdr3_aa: CAIADDGTGRHQETQYF
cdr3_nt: TGTGCCATAGCTGATGACGGGACAGGGCGACACCAAGAGACCCAGTACTTC

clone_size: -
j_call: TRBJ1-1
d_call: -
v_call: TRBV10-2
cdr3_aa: CASTRSGNTEAFF
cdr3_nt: TGCGCCAGCACCCGGTCGGGGAACACTGAAGCTTTCTTT

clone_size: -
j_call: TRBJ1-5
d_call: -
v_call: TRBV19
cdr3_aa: CASSIGGGPNQPQHF
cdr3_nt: TGTGCCAGTAGTATAGGTGGAGGGCCGAATCAGCCCCAGCATTTT

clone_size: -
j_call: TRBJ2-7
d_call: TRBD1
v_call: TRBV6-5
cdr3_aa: CASSYSGTAFYEQYF
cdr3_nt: TGTGCCAGCAGTTACTCCGGGACAGCTTTCTACGAGCAGTACTTC

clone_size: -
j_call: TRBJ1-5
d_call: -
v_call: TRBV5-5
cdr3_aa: CASSLVWGQNQPQHF
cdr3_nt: TGTGCCAGCAGCTTGGTTTGGGGGCAAAATCAGCCCCAGCATTTT

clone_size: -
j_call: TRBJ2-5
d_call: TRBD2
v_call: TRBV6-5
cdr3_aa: CASSYSERGQETQYF
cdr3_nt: TGTGCCAGCAGTTACTCGGAGCGGGGCCAAGAGACCCAGTACTTC

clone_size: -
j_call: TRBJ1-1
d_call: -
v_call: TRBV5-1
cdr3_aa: CASSLTGRMNTEAFF
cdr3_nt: TGCGCCAGCAGCTTGACGGGGCGGATGAACACTGAAGCTTTCTTT

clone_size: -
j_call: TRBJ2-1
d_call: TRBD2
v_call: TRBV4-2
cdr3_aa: CASSQDNGRAGHNEQFF
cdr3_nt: TGTGCCAGCAGCCAAGATAATGGGAGGGCCGGCCACAATGAGCAGTTCTTC

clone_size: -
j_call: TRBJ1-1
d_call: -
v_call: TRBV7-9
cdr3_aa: CASSSGTSGGAFF
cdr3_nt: TGTGCCAGCAGCTCCGGGACCAGCGGTGGGGCTTTCTTT

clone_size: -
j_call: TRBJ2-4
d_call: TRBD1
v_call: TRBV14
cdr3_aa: CASSQATHGTGTGIQYF
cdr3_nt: TGTGCCAGCAGCCAAGCAACCCACGGGACAGGGACCGGCATTCAGTACTTC

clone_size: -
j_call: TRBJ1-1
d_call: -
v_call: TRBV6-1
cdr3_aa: CASSEARGTEAFF
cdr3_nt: TGTGCCAGCAGTGAAGCACGGGGCACTGAAGCTTTCTTT

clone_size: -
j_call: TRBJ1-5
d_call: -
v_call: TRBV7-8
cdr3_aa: CASSLLNQPQHF
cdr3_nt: TGTGCCAGCAGCTTACTGAATCAGCCCCAGCATTTT

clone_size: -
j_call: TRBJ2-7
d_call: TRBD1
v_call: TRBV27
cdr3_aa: CASSLSTGGRDEQYF
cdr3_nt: TGTGCCAGCAGTTTATCCACAGGGGGGAGAGACGAGCAGTACTTC

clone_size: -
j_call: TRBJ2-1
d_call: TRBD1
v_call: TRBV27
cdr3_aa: CASSLSRGGVGYNEQFF
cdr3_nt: TGTGCCAGCAGTTTATCAAGAGGGGGCGTAGGTTACAATGAGCAGTTCTTC

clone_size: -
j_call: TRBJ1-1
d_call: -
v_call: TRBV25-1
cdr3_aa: CASSERGNTEAFF
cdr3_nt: TGTGCCAGCAGTGAACGCGGGAACACTGAAGCTTTCTTT

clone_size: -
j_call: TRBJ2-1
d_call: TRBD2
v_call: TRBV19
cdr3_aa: CASRENSGSTTNEQFF
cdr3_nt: TGTGCCAGTAGGGAAAATAGCGGGAGCACTACCAATGAGCAGTTCTTC